These T cell receptor beta chains were read from a single sample in a study of shared clonotypes between healthy human individuals. The table came from immunoSEQ multiplex PCR; TCRdb's copy has only in-frame clones and leaves some out. The sample shows 2 million to 2.5 million clones, roughly 93% of them seen only once. What was sequenced was naive CD4+ T cells from PBMCs. These receptors originate from a man aged 18-30 years in good health. Some clones in this sample may be carry-over from other donors' samples. CDR3s include the opening cysteine and the closing phenylalanine or tryptophan. Clone size is shown for a subset of rows, as once, few, many or a class of expanded clone.

v_gene	j_gene	abundance	CDR3aa
TRBV7-2	TRBJ2-5	-	CASSLGPWDRGEYQETQYF
TRBV5-1	TRBJ2-3	-	CASSLILGADTQYF
TRBV18	TRBJ1-5	-	CASSDTNRGGQPQHF
TRBV7-8	TRBJ2-7	once	CASSRDREGEQYF
TRBV5-1	TRBJ2-5	-	CASSRDRDQETQYF
TRBV10-3	TRBJ2-1	once	CAISVRSGEGNEQFF
TRBV7-2	TRBJ2-5	-	CASSLGTTRPETQYF
TRBV19	TRBJ1-1	-	CATEFSRGSGGTEAFF
TRBV27	TRBJ1-2	-	CASSLTGSNYGYTF
TRBV18	TRBJ2-7	-	CASSPLIGVNEQYF
TRBV5-1	TRBJ1-4	-	CASSWRGTNEKLFF
TRBV10-2	TRBJ1-5	-	CASSVMSSNQPQHF
TRBV4-1	TRBJ1-3	-	CASSLPRTGLDTIYF
TRBV28	TRBJ1-2	-	CASSLVRRYGYTF
TRBV28	TRBJ1-1	-	CASSLYNRGRNTEAFF
TRBV5-1	TRBJ1-1	-	CASSGVWRDTEAFF
TRBV9	TRBJ2-1	-	CAGQINNEQFF
TRBV6-5	TRBJ2-7	once	CASRRLAVYEQYF
TRBV5-1	TRBJ2-7	-	CASRDPGRDYEQYF
TRBV21-1	TRBJ2-3	-	CASSKIGGWEACRTDTQYF
TRBV9	TRBJ1-4	-	CASSVGLHLPLFF
TRBV10-2	TRBJ2-1	-	CASSVTGTGYNEQFF
TRBV28	TRBJ1-5	-	CASTSSNQPQHF
TRBV10-3	TRBJ1-4	-	CAISGGRGTEKLFF
TRBV7-9	TRBJ1-2	-	CASSLVLWRGQPHYGYTF
TRBV10-3	TRBJ2-7	-	CAISESGQGANEQYF
TRBV4-1	TRBJ2-6	once	CASSRGRILTGANVLTF
TRBV10-3	TRBJ1-6	-	CAISRGGGDSPLHF
TRBV7-2	TRBJ1-3	once	CASSLSAGPVSGNTIYF
TRBV28	TRBJ2-7	-	CASTPRGVASRRREQYF
TRBV7-9	-	-	CASSLVRDRAGSFYEQYF
TRBV6-5	TRBJ2-7	once	CASSYSGGGTYEQYF
TRBV7-9	TRBJ1-3	-	CASRNENPDGNTIYF
TRBV7-2	TRBJ2-5	-	CASGATTGTGLGETQYF
TRBV2	TRBJ1-4	-	CASTKDRVEEKLFF
TRBV7-7	TRBJ2-3	-	CASSLALATDTQYF
TRBV10-3	TRBJ2-1	-	CAISAVLAGATGNEQFF
TRBV6-6	TRBJ1-2	-	CASSYTSGGGYYGYTF
TRBV28	TRBJ2-1	-	CASKLAGQRYSYNEQFF
TRBV25-1	TRBJ1-5	few	CASSEPGPGQPQHF
TRBV5-5	TRBJ2-6	-	CASSLFSGQSSGANVLTF
TRBV7-6	TRBJ1-2	once	CASSPLTGSYGYTF
TRBV7-3	TRBJ2-2	-	CASSLGGVTTGELFF
TRBV27	TRBJ2-1	-	CASSLSITSAQFF
TRBV5-4	TRBJ2-7	-	CASSPRQGAYEQYF
TRBV5-1	TRBJ2-7	-	CASSLRGPSGGGYEQYF